Following are 4 T cell receptor beta chains from one sample sequenced in a study of monozygotic twins with inflammatory bowel disease. TCRdb re-called the 5' RACE reads and gives one entry per CDR3 protein, without DNA. This listing includes approximately 400,000 distinct CDR3 sequences. The source material was blood. These receptor sequences come from a human donor with ulcerative colitis or Crohn's disease, or a healthy co-twin of an affected twin (not recorded which).

The chain links TRBV10-3 to TRBJ2-5; TCRdb's assignment of TRBD2 cannot be checked, as there is no DNA. This CDR3 contains 13 residues. Germline assignment: CDR1 ENHRY and CDR2 SYGVKD. This chain's CDR3 is CAISASGMETQYF.

This sequence joins TRBV29-1 and TRBJ2-1; TCRdb indicates TRBD1, and absent DNA this call remains unverified. CDR1 is SQVTM, CDR2 ANQGSEA, per germline. CDR3 length: 12 residues. The CDR3 sequence: CSAAGVRGEQFF.

This chain links TRBV7-2 with TRBJ1-5. Germline CDR1 SGHTA, CDR2 FQGNSA. The CDR3 runs to 13 residues. This chain's CDR3 is CASSSKLNQPQHF.

This chain joins TRBV6-5 and TRBJ1-6; lacking DNA, the TRBD1 call made by TCRdb goes unchecked. Per the germline V gene, CDR1 is MNHEY and CDR2 is SVGAGI. The CDR3 has 14 amino acids. The CDR3 is CASTYSGHNSPLHF.